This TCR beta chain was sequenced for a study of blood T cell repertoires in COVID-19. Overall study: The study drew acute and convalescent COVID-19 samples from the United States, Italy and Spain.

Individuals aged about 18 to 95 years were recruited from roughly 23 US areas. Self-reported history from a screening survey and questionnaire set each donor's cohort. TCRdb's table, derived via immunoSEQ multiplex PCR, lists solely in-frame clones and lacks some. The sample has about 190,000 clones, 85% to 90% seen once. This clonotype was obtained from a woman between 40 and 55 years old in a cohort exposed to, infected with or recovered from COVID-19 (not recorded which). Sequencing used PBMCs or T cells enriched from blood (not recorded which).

The chain's CDR3 is CASSPGTQSYEQYF. CDR3 sequence (DNA): TGTGCCAGCAGTCCCGGGACACAGTCCTACGAGCAGTACTTC. The rearrangement joins TRBV27 to TRBJ2-7; D may be TRBD1 (6 bases). From germline, CDR1 is MNHEY and CDR2 SMNVEV (reference sequence). The germline V and J ends were trimmed by 5 bases and 1 base, with 12 bases remaining between them. The CDR3 has 14 residues.